Following are 16 T cell receptor beta chains from one sample sequenced in a study of T cells in women clearing cervical HPV infection. Clones were sequenced by immunoSEQ multiplex PCR, and TCRdb holds only the in-frame ones, with some missing. This table holds 30,000 to 35,000 clones. The sequenced material came from blood buffy coat. All receptors come from a woman between 18 and 75 years old with a cervical HPV16 infection that either progressed to CIN3+ or cleared (not recorded which).

With regard to this clone: A junction end diverges from the germline sequence, so it may reflect a read error. The CDR3 loop is CASSSAGGLNTIYF. CDR3 DNA (partial): TGTGCCAGCAGTTCGGCAGGGGGCTTAAACACA. This chain links TRBV28 with TRBJ1-3; TRBD1 agrees at 8 bases. The read ends 3 residues early relative to the CDR3; the germline J gene fills the gap. The CDR3 covers 14 residues. Germline loops: CDR1 MDHEN, CDR2 SYDVKM.

As to this clone: The sequenced fragment ends 3 residues before the CDR3 boundary, so the rest is inferred from the germline J gene. V is TRBV28 and J is TRBJ1-1; D gene uncertain. Germline CDR1 and CDR2: MDHEN and SYDVKM. The CDR3 runs 15 residues. V lost 7 bases and J 1 base, leaving 16 bases between the germline ends. CDR3 sequence: CASTNGGSSNTEAFF. The part of the CDR3 DNA that was read is TGTGCCAGCACTAACGGCGGCAGTTCGAACACTGAA.

With respect to this clone: The missing CDR3 end, 3 residues past where the read stops, is filled in from the germline J gene. The chain employs TRBV7-8 and TRBJ2-2; 7 nucleotides line up with TRBD1. CDR3 size: 16 residues. V lost 2 bases, J lost 5 bases, and 8 bases stayed unmatched. Germline V lookup: CDR1 SGHVS, CDR2 FQNEAQ. CDR3 region: CASSLYLGRGTGELFF. The sequenced CDR3 bases are TGTGCCAGCAGCTTATATTTAGGCAGGGGGACCGGGGAG.

As regards this clone: The read stops 3 residues short of the end of the CDR3; the missing end is completed from the germline J gene. V gene TRBV7-2 combines with J gene TRBJ2-2; 7 bases agree with TRBD1. The V gene's germline CDR1 is SGHTA and CDR2 FQGNSA. The CDR3 is made up of 15 amino acids. The sequenced part of the CDR3 DNA is TGTGCCAGCAGCTTTACAGGGGCGCCTAATGAAAAG. It is translated as CASSFTGAPNEK. The full CDR3 reads CASSFTGAPNEKLFF. Looking up the rest from reference TRBV7-2 and TRBJ2-2 gives the full variable domain: GAGVSQSPSNKVTEKGKDVELRCDPISGHTALYWYRQSLGQGLEFLIYFQGNSAPDKSGLPSDRFSAERTGGSVSTLTIQRTQQEDSAVYLCASSFTGAPNEKLFFGEGSRLTVL.

About this clone: The read gets to within 3 residues of the CDR3 end, and the germline J gene fills in the rest. The chain recombines TRBV19 with TRBJ2-3; 9 bases are shared with TRBD1. Germline V lookup: CDR1 LNHDA, CDR2 SQIVND (reference sequence). The ends lost 7 bases at V and 3 bases at J; junction bases unmatched: 5. The CDR3 consists of 14 residues. CDR3 sequence reads: CASTRGTGTDTQYF. The CDR3 bases that were read are TGTGCCAGTACTAGGGGGACAGGGACAGATACG. Full variable domain (missing parts from reference TRBV19 and TRBJ2-3): DGGITQSPKYLFRKEGQNVTLSCEQNLNHDAMYWYRQDPGQGLRLIYYSQIVNDFQKGDIAEGYSVSREKKESFPLTVTSAQKNPTAFYLCASTRGTGTDTQYFGPGTRLTVL.

The CDR3 is CASSPRATPYGQYF. The CDR3 bases that were read are TGTGCCAGCAGCCCCCGAGCAACCCCCTATGGT. V is TRBV7-9 and J is TRBJ2-4; D remains unclear. The CDR3 goes on 3 residues after the read ends, and that part is filled in from the germline J gene. The CDR3 is 14 residues long. Germline CDR1 reads SEHNR; CDR2 reads FQNEAQ (reference sequence). The full variable domain, in which reference TRBV7-9 and TRBJ2-4 provide the parts outside the CDR3, is DTGVSQNPRHKITKRGQNVTFRCDPISEHNRLYWYRQTLGQGPEFLTYFQNEAQLEKSRLLSDRFSAERPKGSFSTLEIQRTEQGDSAMYLCASSPRATPYGQYFGAGTRLSVL.

The CDR3: CASSLAQGGSYEQYF. The DNA read from the CDR3 is TGCGCCAGCAGCTTGGCACAGGGAGGGTCCTACGAG. The V gene is TRBV5-1, the J gene TRBJ2-7, with D perhaps matching TRBD2 (7 bases). The read stops 3 residues short of the end of the CDR3; the missing end is completed from the germline J gene. CDR1 and CDR2 from the germline V gene are SGHRS and YFSETQ. V lost 0 bases and J lost 1, with 11 bases in between. The CDR3 has 15 amino acids.

With respect to this clone: Sequencing ends 3 residues short of the CDR3 end; the germline J gene provides the rest. The chain carries TRBV7-6 and TRBJ1-2; D remains unclear. The CDR3 totals 15 residues. Germline V gives CDR1 SGHVS, CDR2 FNYEAQ. CDR3 DNA, as far as it was read: TGTGCCAGCAGCTTATACCGTCCCGCCACAGATACC. This encodes CASSLYRPATDT. The full-length CDR3 reads as CASSLYRPATDTYTF. The whole variable domain, remainder taken from reference TRBV7-6 and TRBJ1-2, is GAGVSQSPRYKVTKRGQDVALRCDPISGHVSLYWYRQALGQGPEFLTYFNYEAQQDKSGLPNDRFSAERPEGSISTLTIQRTEQRDSAMYRCASSLYRPATDTYTFGSGTRLTVV.

Comments on this clone: The observed sequence ends 3 residues before the CDR3 terminus, with the missing tail filled in from the germline J gene. The chain recombines TRBV6-2 or TRBV6-3 with TRBJ1-4; the match to TRBD1 covers 7 bases. Losses at the gene ends were 6 bases for V and 8 bases for J; bases not matched to a gene: 15. Germline V gene lookup returns CDR1 MNHEY and CDR2 SVGEGT. This CDR3 has 16 residues. CDR3 DNA, as far as it was read: TGTGCCAGCAGCCGCCGCCCGACAGGGTTTGGCGAAAAA. Translation gives CASSRRPTGFGEK. From start to end, the CDR3 is CASSRRPTGFGEKLFF.

As to this clone: The missing CDR3 end, 3 residues past where the read stops, is filled in from the germline J gene. The chain uses TRBV5-1 and TRBJ1-4; TRBD1 might be the D (6 bases). Per the germline V gene, CDR1 is SGHRS and CDR2 is YFSETQ. Deletions cut 4 bases from V and 8 bases from J, with 18 bases between. The CDR3 is 15 amino acids. The CDR3: CASSTTGLVGEKLFF. The CDR3 DNA, read in part, is TGCGCCAGCAGCACAACAGGGCTGGTGGGGGAAAAA.

About this clone itself: The read falls 3 residues short of the CDR3 end, and the missing part is taken from the germline J gene. This rearrangement joins TRBV19 to TRBJ1-5; TRBD1 might be the D (6 bases). V was trimmed by 5 bases and J by 4 bases, leaving 12 bases between them. This CDR3 comprises 14 residues. Germline V gene lookup returns CDR1 LNHDA and CDR2 SQIVND (reference sequence). Here the CDR3 reads CASSPWTVNQPQHF. The CDR3 bases that were read are TGTGCCAGTAGTCCCTGGACAGTTAATCAGCCC.

Note on this clone: The read comes to an end 3 residues before the CDR3 does, leaving the germline J gene to fill in the end. The rearrangement links TRBV5-1 to TRBJ1-6; 10 bases agree with TRBD1. Germline V gene data show CDR1 as SGHRS and CDR2 as YFSETQ. V trimming: 4 bases; J trimming: 10 bases; junction bases outside the gene matches: 5. The CDR3 length is 14 residues. CDR3 DNA, as far as it was read: TGCGCCAGCAGCGACGGGACAGGGGACTCACCC. This codes for CASSDGTGDSP. The full CDR3 is CASSDGTGDSPLHF.

As for this clone: The missing CDR3 end, 3 residues past where the read stops, is filled in from the germline J gene. The chain links TRBV19 to TRBJ2-7, with D possibly TRBD2 on 6 matching bases. Germline values: CDR1 LNHDA, CDR2 SQIVND (reference sequence). The CDR3 extends over 14 amino acids. V was pared by 3 bases and J by 0 bases, with 9 bases between. The part of the CDR3 DNA that was read is TGTGCCAGTAGTATGTCTAGCGCCTCCTACGAG. It translates to CASSMSSASYE. The whole CDR3 region reads CASSMSSASYEQYF. Variable domain in full (rest from reference TRBV19 and TRBJ2-7): DGGITQSPKYLFRKEGQNVTLSCEQNLNHDAMYWYRQDPGQGLRLIYYSQIVNDFQKGDIAEGYSVSREKKESFPLTVTSAQKNPTAFYLCASSMSSASYEQYFGPGTRLTVT.

On this clone itself: The sequenced fragment ends 3 residues before the CDR3 boundary, so the rest is inferred from the germline J gene. The chain uses TRBV10-3 and TRBJ2-3, with 10 positions matching TRBD1. The CDR3 runs to 14 residues. The V and J ends lost 6 bases and 0 bases, in that order; junction bases with no gene match: 0. The germline CDR1 and CDR2 sequences are ENHRY and SYGVKD. CDR3 sequence: CAIRDRGSTDTQYF. The CDR3 bases that were read are TGTGCCATCAGGGACAGGGGGAGCACAGATACG.

To note about this clone: The read ends 3 residues before the CDR3 terminus; that terminus is restored from the germline J gene. This chain uses TRBV5-1 with TRBJ2-5, with D tentatively TRBD1 (5 bases). CDR3 length: 17 amino acids. V gave up 0 bases and J gave up 4 bases, with 19 bases separating them. Germline V gene lookup returns CDR1 SGHRS and CDR2 YFSETQ. The CDR3 loop is CASSLVQGGSDGETQYF. The covered CDR3 bases are TGCGCCAGCAGCTTGGTTCAGGGTGGGTCGGACGGAGAGACC.

Turning to this clone: With the read ending 3 residues before the CDR3 end, the germline J gene is used to fill in that end. The same CDR3 arises from other DNA sequences in this sample as well. The chain recombines TRBV2 with TRBJ1-2; D ambiguous. Germline values: CDR1 SNHLY, CDR2 FYNNEI. The CDR3 is 13 amino acids. CDR3 sequence reads: CASRSFSRGGYTF. The CDR3 DNA, read in part, is TGTGCCAGCAGGTCCTTCTCTCGGGGTGGT. Full variable domain (missing parts from reference TRBV2 and TRBJ1-2): EPEVTQTPSHQVTQMGQEVILRCVPISNHLYFYWYRQILGQKVEFLVSFYNNEISEKSEIFDDQFSVERPDGSNFTLKIRSTKLEDSAMYFCASRSFSRGGYTFGSGTRLTVV.